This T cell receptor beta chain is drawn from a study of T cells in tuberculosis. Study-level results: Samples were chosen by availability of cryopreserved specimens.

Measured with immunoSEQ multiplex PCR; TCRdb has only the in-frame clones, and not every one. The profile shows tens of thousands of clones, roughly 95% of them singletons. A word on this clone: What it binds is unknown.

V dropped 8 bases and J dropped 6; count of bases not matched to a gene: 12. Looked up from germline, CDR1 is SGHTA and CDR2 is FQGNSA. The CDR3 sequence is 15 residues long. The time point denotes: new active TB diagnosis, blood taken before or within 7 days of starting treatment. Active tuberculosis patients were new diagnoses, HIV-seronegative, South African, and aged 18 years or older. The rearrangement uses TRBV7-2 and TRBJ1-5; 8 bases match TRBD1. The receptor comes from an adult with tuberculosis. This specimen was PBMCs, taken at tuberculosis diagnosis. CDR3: CASASQGAQGQPQHF. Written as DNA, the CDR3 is TGTGCCAGCGCGAGCCAGGGGGCGCAGGGTCAGCCCCAGCATTTT.